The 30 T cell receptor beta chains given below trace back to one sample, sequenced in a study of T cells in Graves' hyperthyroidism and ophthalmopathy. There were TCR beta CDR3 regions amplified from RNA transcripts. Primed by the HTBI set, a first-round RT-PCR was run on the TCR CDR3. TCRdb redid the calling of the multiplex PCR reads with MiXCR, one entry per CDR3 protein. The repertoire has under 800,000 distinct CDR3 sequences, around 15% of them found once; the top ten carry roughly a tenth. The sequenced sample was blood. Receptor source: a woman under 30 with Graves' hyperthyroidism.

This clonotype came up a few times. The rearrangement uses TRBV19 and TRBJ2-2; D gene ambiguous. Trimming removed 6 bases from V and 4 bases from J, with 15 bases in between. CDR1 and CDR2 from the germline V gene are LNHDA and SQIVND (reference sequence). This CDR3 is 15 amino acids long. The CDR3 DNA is TGTGCCAGTAGGGACGCGTCTTTGGGCACCGGGGAGCTGTTTTTT. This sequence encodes CASRDASLGTGELFF.

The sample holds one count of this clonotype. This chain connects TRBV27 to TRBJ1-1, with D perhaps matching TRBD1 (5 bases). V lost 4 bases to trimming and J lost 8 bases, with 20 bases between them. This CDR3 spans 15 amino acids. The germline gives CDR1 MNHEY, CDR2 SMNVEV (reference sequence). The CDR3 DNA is TGTGCCAGCAGTTCAACCGACAGACCCCTACAAGAAGCTTTCTTT. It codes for CASSSTDRPLQEAFF.

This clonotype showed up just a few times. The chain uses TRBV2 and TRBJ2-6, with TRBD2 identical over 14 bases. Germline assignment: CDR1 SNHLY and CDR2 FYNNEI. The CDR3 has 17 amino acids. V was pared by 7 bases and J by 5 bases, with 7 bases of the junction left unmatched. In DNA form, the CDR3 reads TGTGCCAGCACCCCGGGACTAGCGGGAGAGAGGGCCAACGTCCTGACTTTC. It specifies CASTPGLAGERANVLTF.

The chain's CDR3 is CASSRKDEQFF. CDR3 nucleotide sequence: TGTGCCAGCAGCCGAAAAGACGAGCAGTTCTTC. The chain links TRBV11-3 to TRBJ2-1; D not resolved. The CDR3 is 11 amino acids. V was trimmed by 5 bases and J by 10 bases, leaving 9 bases between them. Germline V gene lookup returns CDR1 SGHNT and CDR2 YENEEA. The full variable domain, its missing parts supplied by reference TRBV11-3 and TRBJ2-1, is EAGVVQSPRYKIIEKKQPVAFWCNPISGHNTLYWYLQNLGQGPELLIRYENEEAVDDSQLPKDRFSAERLKGVDSTLKIQPAELGDSAVYLCASSRKDEQFFGPGTRLTVL.

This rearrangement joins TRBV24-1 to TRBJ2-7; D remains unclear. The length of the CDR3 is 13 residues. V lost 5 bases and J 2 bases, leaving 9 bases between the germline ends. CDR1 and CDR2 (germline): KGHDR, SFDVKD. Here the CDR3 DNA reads TGTGCCACCAGTGCAATAGGGACCTACGAGCAGTACTTC. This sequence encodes CATSAIGTYEQYF.

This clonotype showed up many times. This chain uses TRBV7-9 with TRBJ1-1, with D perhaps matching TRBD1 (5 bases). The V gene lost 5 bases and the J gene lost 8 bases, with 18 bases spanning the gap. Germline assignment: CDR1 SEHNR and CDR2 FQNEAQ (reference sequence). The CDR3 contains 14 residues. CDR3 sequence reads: CASSTTYWGSEAFF. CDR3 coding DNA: TGTGCCAGCAGCACTACCTATTGGGGGTCCGAAGCTTTCTTT. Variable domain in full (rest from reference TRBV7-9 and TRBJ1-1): DTGVSQNPRHKITKRGQNVTFRCDPISEHNRLYWYRQTLGQGPEFLTYFQNEAQLEKSRLLSDRFSAERPKGSFSTLEIQRTEQGDSAMYLCASSTTYWGSEAFFGQGTRLTVV.

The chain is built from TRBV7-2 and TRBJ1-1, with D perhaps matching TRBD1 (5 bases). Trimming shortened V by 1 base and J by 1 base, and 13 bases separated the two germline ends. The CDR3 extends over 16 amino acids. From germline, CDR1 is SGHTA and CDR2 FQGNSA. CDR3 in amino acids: CASSLGKGPWNTEAFF. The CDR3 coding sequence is TGTGCCAGCAGCTTAGGTAAGGGGCCCTGGAACACTGAAGCTTTCTTT.

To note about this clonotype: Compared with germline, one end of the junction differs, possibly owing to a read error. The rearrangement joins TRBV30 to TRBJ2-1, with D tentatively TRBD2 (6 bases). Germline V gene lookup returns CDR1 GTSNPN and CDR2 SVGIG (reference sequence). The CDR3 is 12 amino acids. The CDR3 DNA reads TGTGCCCGGAGGGGTTCGGGGAATGAGCAGTTCTTC. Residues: CARRGSGNEQFF.

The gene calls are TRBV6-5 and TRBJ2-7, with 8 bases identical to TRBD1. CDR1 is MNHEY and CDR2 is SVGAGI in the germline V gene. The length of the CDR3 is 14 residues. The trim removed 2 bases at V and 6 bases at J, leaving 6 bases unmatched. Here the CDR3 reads CASSYGTGAFEQYF. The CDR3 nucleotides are TGTGCCAGCAGTTACGGGACAGGTGCTTTCGAGCAGTACTTC.

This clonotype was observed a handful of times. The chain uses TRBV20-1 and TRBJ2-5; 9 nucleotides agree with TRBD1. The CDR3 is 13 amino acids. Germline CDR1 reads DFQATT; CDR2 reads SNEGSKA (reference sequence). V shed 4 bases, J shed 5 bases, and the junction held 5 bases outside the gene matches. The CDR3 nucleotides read TGCAGTGCTACGACAGGGGGGGGGGAGACCCAGTACTTC. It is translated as CSATTGGGETQYF.

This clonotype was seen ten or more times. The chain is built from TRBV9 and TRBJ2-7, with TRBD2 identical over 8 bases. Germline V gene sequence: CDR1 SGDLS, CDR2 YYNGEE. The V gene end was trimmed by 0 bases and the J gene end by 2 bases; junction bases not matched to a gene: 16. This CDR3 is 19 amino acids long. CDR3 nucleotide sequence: TGTGCCAGCAGCGTAGCTATCTATGGGCTAGCGGGCCGAACCTACGAGCAGTACTTC. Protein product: CASSVAIYGLAGRTYEQYF.

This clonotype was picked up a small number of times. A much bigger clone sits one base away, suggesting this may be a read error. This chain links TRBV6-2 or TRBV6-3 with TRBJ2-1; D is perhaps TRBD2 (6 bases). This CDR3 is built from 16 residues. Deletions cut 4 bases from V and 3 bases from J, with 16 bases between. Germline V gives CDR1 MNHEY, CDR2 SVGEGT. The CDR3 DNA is TGTGCCAGCAGTTTCCTTCCGCGGGGAATCTACAATGAGCAGTTCTTC. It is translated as CASSFLPRGIYNEQFF.

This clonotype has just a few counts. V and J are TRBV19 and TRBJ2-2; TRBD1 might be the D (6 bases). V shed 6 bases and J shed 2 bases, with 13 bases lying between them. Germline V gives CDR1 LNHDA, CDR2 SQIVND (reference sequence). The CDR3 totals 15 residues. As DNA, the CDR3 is TGTGCCAGTAGGCGGCCAGGGGCCAACACCGGGGAGCTGTTTTTT. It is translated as CASRRPGANTGELFF.

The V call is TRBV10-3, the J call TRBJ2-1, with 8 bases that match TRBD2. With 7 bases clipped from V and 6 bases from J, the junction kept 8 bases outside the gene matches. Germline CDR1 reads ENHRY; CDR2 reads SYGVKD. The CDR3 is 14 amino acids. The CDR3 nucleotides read TGTGCCATCAAGTGGGCGGGAGGCCCCAATGAGCAGTTCTTC. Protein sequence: CAIKWAGGPNEQFF.

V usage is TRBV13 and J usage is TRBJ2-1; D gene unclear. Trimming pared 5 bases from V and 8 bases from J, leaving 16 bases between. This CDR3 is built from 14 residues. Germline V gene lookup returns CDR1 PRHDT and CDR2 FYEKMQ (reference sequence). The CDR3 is CASSPNQVLDEQFF. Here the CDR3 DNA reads TGTGCCAGCAGCCCAAACCAGGTCCTAGATGAGCAGTTCTTC.

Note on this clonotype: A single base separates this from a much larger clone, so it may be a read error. The CDR3 bases are TGTGCCAGCAGCTTAGAGGGGGCGAACACTGAAGCTTTCTTT. Its translation is CASSLEGANTEAFF. The V and J genes are TRBV7-6 and TRBJ1-1; 7 bases match TRBD1. The CDR3 extends over 14 amino acids. Germline CDR1 reads SGHVS; CDR2 reads FNYEAQ. The V and J ends lost 1 base and 1 base, in that order; junction bases with no gene match: 0. The full variable domain, in which reference TRBV7-6 and TRBJ1-1 provide the parts outside the CDR3, is GAGVSQSPRYKVTKRGQDVALRCDPISGHVSLYWYRQALGQGPEFLTYFNYEAQQDKSGLPNDRFSAERPEGSISTLTIQRTEQRDSAMYRCASSLEGANTEAFFGQGTRLTVV.

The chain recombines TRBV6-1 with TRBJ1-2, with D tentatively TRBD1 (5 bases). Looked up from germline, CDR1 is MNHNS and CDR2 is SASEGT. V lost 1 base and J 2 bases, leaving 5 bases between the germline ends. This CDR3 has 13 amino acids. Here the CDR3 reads CASSEDRNYGYTF. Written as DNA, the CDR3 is TGTGCCAGCAGTGAAGACAGGAACTATGGCTACACCTTC.

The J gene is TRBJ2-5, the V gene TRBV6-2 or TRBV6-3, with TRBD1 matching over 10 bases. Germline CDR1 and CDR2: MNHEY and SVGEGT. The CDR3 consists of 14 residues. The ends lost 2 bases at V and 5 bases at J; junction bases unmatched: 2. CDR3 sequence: CASSYGQGVETQYF. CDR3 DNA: TGTGCCAGCAGTTACGGACAGGGGGTTGAGACCCAGTACTTC.

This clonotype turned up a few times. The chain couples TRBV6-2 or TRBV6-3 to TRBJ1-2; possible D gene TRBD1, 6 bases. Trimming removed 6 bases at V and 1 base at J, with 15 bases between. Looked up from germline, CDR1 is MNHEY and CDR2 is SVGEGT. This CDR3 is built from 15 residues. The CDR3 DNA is TGTGCCAGCAGATACCGGGACACAGATAACTATGGCTACACCTTC. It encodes CASRYRDTDNYGYTF.

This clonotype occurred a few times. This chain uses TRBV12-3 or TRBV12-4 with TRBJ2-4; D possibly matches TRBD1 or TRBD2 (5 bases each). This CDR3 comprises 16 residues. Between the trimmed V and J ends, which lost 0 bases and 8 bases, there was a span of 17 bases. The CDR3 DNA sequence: TGTGCCAGCAGTTTAGCACCGGGGACGACGACGGACATTCAGTACTTC. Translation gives CASSLAPGTTTDIQYF.

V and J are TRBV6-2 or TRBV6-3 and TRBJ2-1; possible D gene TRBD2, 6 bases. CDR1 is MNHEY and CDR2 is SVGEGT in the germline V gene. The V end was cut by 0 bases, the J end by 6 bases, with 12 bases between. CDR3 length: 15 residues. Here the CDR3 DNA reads TGTGCCAGCAGTTACTCTCCGGGAGCGGCCAATGAGCAGTTCTTC. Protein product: CASSYSPGAANEQFF.

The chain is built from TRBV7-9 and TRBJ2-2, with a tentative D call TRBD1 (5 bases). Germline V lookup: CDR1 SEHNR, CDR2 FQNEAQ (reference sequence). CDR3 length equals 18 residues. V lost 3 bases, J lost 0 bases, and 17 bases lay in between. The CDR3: CASSFLYPGNSNTGELFF. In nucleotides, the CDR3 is TGTGCCAGCAGCTTCCTCTACCCAGGGAACTCGAACACCGGGGAGCTGTTTTTT. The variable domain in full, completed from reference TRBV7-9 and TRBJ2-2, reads DTGVSQNPRHKITKRGQNVTFRCDPISEHNRLYWYRQTLGQGPEFLTYFQNEAQLEKSRLLSDRFSAERPKGSFSTLEIQRTEQGDSAMYLCASSFLYPGNSNTGELFFGEGSRLTVL.

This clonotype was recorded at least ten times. The CDR3 reads CASSDRGMNTEAFF. CDR3 in DNA: TGTGCCAGCAGCGACAGGGGGATGAACACTGAAGCTTTCTTT. This sequence joins TRBV13 and TRBJ1-1; 9 positions match TRBD1. The J segment lost 0 bases and the V segment lost 5 bases, leaving 1 base of the junction unmatched. From germline, CDR1 is PRHDT and CDR2 FYEKMQ (reference sequence). The CDR3 runs to 14 residues. Filled out from reference TRBV13 and TRBJ1-1, the complete variable domain reads AAGVIQSPRHLIKEKRETATLKCYPIPRHDTVYWYQQGPGQDPQFLISFYEKMQSDKGSIPDRFSAQQFSDYHSELNMSSLELGDSALYFCASSDRGMNTEAFFGQGTRLTVV.

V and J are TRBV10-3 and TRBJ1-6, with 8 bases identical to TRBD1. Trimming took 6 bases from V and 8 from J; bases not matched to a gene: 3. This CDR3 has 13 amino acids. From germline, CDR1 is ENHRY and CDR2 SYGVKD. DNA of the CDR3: TGTGCCATCAGACAGGGGGAGCATTCACCCCTCCACTTT. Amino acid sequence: CAIRQGEHSPLHF.

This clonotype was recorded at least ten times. The CDR3 reads CASSLRSDRVGTEAFF. CDR3 nucleotide sequence: TGTGCCAGCAGCCTACGCTCGGACAGGGTCGGGACTGAAGCTTTCTTT. The chain employs TRBV7-9 and TRBJ1-1; 8 bases match TRBD1. CDR3 length: 16 residues. Germline V CDR1 and CDR2: SEHNR, FQNEAQ (reference sequence). After removal of 5 bases from V and 5 bases from J, the junction contained 13 bases not matched to a gene. Based on the CDR3 plus reference TRBV7-9 and TRBJ1-1, the full variable domain is DTGVSQNPRHKITKRGQNVTFRCDPISEHNRLYWYRQTLGQGPEFLTYFQNEAQLEKSRLLSDRFSAERPKGSFSTLEIQRTEQGDSAMYLCASSLRSDRVGTEAFFGQGTRLTVV.

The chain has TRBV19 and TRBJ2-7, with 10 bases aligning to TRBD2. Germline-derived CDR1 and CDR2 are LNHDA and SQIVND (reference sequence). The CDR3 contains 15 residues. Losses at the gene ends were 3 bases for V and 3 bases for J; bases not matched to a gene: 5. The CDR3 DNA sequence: TGTGCCAGTAGTATGCCGGGACTAGCGTTCTACGAGCAGTACTTC. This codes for CASSMPGLAFYEQYF.

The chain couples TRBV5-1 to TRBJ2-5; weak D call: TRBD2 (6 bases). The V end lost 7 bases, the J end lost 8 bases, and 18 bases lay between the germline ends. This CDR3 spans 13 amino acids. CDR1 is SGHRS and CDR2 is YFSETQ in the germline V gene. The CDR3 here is CASWGLVSGTQYF. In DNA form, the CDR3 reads TGCGCCAGCTGGGGACTCGTCAGCGGAACCCAGTACTTC.

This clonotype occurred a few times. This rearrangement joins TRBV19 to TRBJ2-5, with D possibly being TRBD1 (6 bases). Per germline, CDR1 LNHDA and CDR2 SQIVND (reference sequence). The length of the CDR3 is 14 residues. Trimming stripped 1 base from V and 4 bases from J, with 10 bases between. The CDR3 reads CASSIGSRGETQYF. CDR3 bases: TGTGCCAGTAGTATAGGTTCCAGGGGAGAGACCCAGTACTTC.

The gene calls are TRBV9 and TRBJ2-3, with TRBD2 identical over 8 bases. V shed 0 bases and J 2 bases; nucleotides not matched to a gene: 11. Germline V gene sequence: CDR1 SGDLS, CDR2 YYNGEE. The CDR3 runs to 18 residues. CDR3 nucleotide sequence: TGTGCCAGCAGCGTAGACACTAGCGGACCCAGGCCCACAGATACGCAGTATTTT. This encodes CASSVDTSGPRPTDTQYF.

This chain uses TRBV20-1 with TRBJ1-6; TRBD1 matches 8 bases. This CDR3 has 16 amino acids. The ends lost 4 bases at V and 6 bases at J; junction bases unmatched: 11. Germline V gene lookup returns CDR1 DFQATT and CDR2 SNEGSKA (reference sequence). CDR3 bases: TGCAGTGCTACCCACTTCCGGACAGGGATTAATTCACCCCTCCACTTT. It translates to CSATHFRTGINSPLHF.